This TCR beta chain was identified in a study of blood T cell repertoires in COVID-19. The wider study: Acute and convalescent COVID-19 samples came from the United States, Italy and Spain. From T cells, B-cell-depleted T cells, or PBMCs came the material, which was cDNA or gDNA.

Original analysis: Reference gene primer amplification yielded estimated nucleated cell counts. Only in-frame clones appear in the TCRdb table, and some are missing; sequencing was by immunoSEQ multiplex PCR. The DNA gave D and trimming, while V, J and clone size come from that table. The data show about 200,000 clones, about nine tenths seen once. Trimming took 2 bases from V and 7 from J; bases not matched to a gene: 12. This CDR3 is built from 17 residues. Germline V lookup: CDR1 ENHRY, CDR2 SYGVKD. Sequenced sample: peripheral blood. The TCR comes from a man aged 45-65 years with acute or convalescent COVID-19. This chain joins TRBV10-3 and TRBJ1-5, with TRBD1 matching over 9 bases. DNA for the CDR3: TGTGCCATCAGTGAGGGAGGGGGGACAGGGTCGAAACAGCCCCAGCATTTT. Translation: CAISEGGGTGSKQPQHF.